This record covers a single T cell receptor beta chain. This clonotype was recorded only once. Its antigen is unknown. One base away there is no much larger clone; base qualities are not given. Support from one read is weak. This sample was taken from a study of vaccination and CD4 T cells after COVID-19 (dated by TCRdb to 2021 to 2024). Some background on the complete study: The convalescent cohort included six males and four females, with two Hispanic individuals, seven Caucasians, two Asians and one multiracial person. Participants got two doses of the Pfizer-BioNTech BNT162b2 vaccine (n=8) or two doses of the Moderna mRNA-1273 vaccine (n=2). Post-COVID blood samples were collected from convalescent patients a median of around 100 days after diagnosis, with a range of about 35 to 170 days. The time from the second vaccine dose to post-vaccine blood sampling had a median of roughly 79 days and ranged from roughly 13 to 241 days. For stimulating the cultures, overlapping spike peptide pools were used, derived from SARS-CoV-2 as well as from the common cold coronaviruses HCoV-NL63, HCoV-OC43 and HCoV-229E. As controls, cultures received a CEFX viral epitope pool (the positive control), an HIV-1 Nef peptide pool (the negative control), or no peptide at all. In nine to eleven COVID-19 convalescent patients and a handful of infection-naive healthy vaccine recipients, researchers compared the spike-specific CD4+ TCR repertoire from before mRNA vaccination with the repertoire from after. Overall results and qualifications from the work: Of the vaccine-specific clones found in convalescent patients, nearly all (304 of 307) were mono-reactive for SARS-CoV-2 spike instead of being cross-reactive with common cold coronaviruses. Among the post-vaccine SARS-CoV-2-reactive clones in convalescent patients, a median around 85% showed up only after vaccination, which suggests vaccine-specific priming. Only a relatively small number of convalescent patients were included in the study, and early timepoints following natural infection were not analyzed. An increase in the median number of SARS-CoV-2-reactive clonotypes from 21 after infection to about 39 after vaccination was observed, but the change was not found to be significant.

Including cysteine and phenylalanine, the CDR3 has 13 amino acids. The read is trimmed to its CDR3 DNA, 39 bases read in frame from base 1. Via the germline V gene, CDR1 is SGHRS and CDR2 YFSETQ. Deletion took 4 bases off V and 1 base off J, with a span of 8 bases between the germline ends. What the treatment or condition label conveys for this sample: approximately 9-day PBMC culture with coronavirus spike peptide pools or control peptides (ViraFEST assay). To expand antigen-specific T cells with peptide pools and then pick out the expanded clonotypes through TCR sequencing, the study relied on the ViraFEST assay. Negative nucleocapsid antibody tests before and after vaccination confirmed that the healthy vaccine recipients had no prior SARS-CoV-2 infection. Roughly 2 million PBMCs per well were cultured in IMDM with approximately 5% human AB serum and approximately 9.1 IU/ml IL-2, plus 10 ug/ml peptide pools. On days 3 and 7, half of the culture medium was replaced with fresh IL-2-containing medium. CD4+ T cells were isolated after approximately ten days of culture through negative selection using the EasySep CD4+ T cell isolation kit. PBMCs were separated from whole blood using Ficoll-Paque Plus gradient centrifugation and then either used fresh or cryopreserved at -140C. Each culture condition was generally run in triplicate wells.

The library was produced with PCR. TCR sequencing of DNA from cultured CD4+ T cells used the Oncomine TCR Beta short-read assay at the Johns Hopkins FTIC core. Genomic DNA was extracted from the cultured CD4+ T cells with the QIAamp micro DNA kit. Oncomine TCR Beta libraries from cultured CD4+ T cells were pooled with unique dual indexes and sequenced on an Illumina iSeq 100. Processing in the source paper ran as follows. Non-productive sequences were removed, and CDR3s not starting with C, not ending with F or W, or shorter than 7 amino acids were discarded. The MANAFEST web application was used to identify antigen-specific clonotypes by comparing peptide-stimulated wells against reference wells and other culture wells. For a clone to be called positive, the clone needed an FDR below 0.05, an odds ratio above 5, and a productive frequency above 0.1% in at least two of three replicate wells. Cross-reactive clonotypes were defined as significantly expanded in both SARS-CoV-2 spike wells and at least one common cold coronavirus spike condition. Using R version 3.6.1, CDR3 homology was evaluated through Levenshtein distances (stringdist) along with unrooted phylogenetic trees (ape). In TCRdb, the public reads were trimmed at Q25 with fastp and aligned with MiXCR, with productive beta chains retained. Rows merge per CDR3 protein into single entries with the most common DNA and genes. The V and J calls, along with clone size, are taken from TCRdb and not from the paper's own processing. The sample contains about 18,000 distinct CDR3 sequences, 45% of them found a single time. 15% to 25% of the sample is in the top ten clones.

Here the chain combines TRBV5-1 and TRBJ1-1, with TRBD1 tentatively as D gene (6 bases match). Sequences were derived from CD4+ T cells from blood, cultured in vitro, sampled before SARS-CoV-2 vaccination. The receptor's source is a human donor who received a COVID-19 vaccine. CDR3 reads: CASSQDRNTEAFF. The sequenced DNA is TGCGCCAGCAGCCAGGACAGGAACACTGAAGCTTTCTTT.